A single sample gave rise to the 20 T cell receptor beta chains below, sequenced in a study of lung T cells in sarcoidosis with Löfgren's syndrome (dated by TCRdb to 2017 to 2019). The data were produced on an Illumina MiSeq. TCRdb handled the public reads itself, with Q25 trimming in fastp and clone calling in MiXCR, and kept productive beta chains. CDR3 protein duplicates are merged, each entry listing the most common genes and DNA. Present in this sample are 15,000 to 25,000 distinct CDR3 sequences, around a fifth of which were seen just once. The leading ten clones occupy roughly 0.7% of the sample. The material sequenced was CD4+ T cells from bronchoalveolar lavage. The receptor source for this set is a human donor with sarcoidosis (Löfgren's syndrome or another form), or a control subject (not recorded which).

This clonotype is labeled as medium-sized. This chain connects TRBV6-2 or TRBV6-3 to TRBJ2-5; 12 bases are shared with TRBD2. The CDR3 runs 15 residues. CDR1 is MNHEY, CDR2 SVGEGT, per germline. The junction had 5 bases not matched to a gene; V was cut back by 5 bases and J by 4 bases. The CDR3 loop is CASSRPLAGGETQYF. The CDR3 nucleotides read TGTGCCAGCAGTCGTCCACTAGCGGGAGGAGAGACCCAGTACTTC.

The table lists this clonotype with many counts. The V gene is TRBV5-1, the J gene TRBJ2-3, with TRBD1 identical over 11 bases. V was pared by 4 bases and J by 5 bases, with 3 bases of the junction left unmatched. Germline assignment: CDR1 SGHRS and CDR2 YFSETQ. The CDR3 sequence is 14 residues long. The CDR3 sequence is CASSPDRGRDTQYF. CDR3 in DNA: TGCGCCAGCAGCCCGGACAGGGGGCGAGATACGCAGTATTTT.

On this clonotype itself: Because it lacks the conserved phenylalanine or tryptophan at the end, this CDR3 is likely a read error. The chain carries TRBV6-1 and TRBJ1-1; no clear D. CDR1 MNHNS and CDR2 SASEGT come from the germline V gene. The V end lost 8 bases, the J end lost 4 bases, and 11 bases lay between the germline ends. CDR3 length: 12 residues. CDR3 nucleotides: TGTGCCAGCTGTAAGGCCGTCACTGAAGCTTTCATT. This gives the protein CASCKAVTEAFI.

This clonotype was seen repeatedly, ten times or more. The chain joins TRBV20-1 to TRBJ2-3; D uncertain. The CDR3 length is 16 residues. Germline V lookup: CDR1 DFQATT, CDR2 SNEGSKA (reference sequence). V was cut by 6 bases and J by 5 bases, with 24 bases left in between. DNA of the CDR3: TGCAGTGCCCCAAAGGGTAGCCCGAAAGCCCAAGATACGCAGTATTTT. It codes for CSAPKGSPKAQDTQYF.

This clonotype ranks as medium-sized. The chain has TRBV6-1 and TRBJ1-5; a possible D gene is TRBD1 (5 bases). This CDR3 has 13 residues. CDR1 is MNHNS and CDR2 is SASEGT in the germline V gene. V was pared by 7 bases and J by 10 bases, with 17 bases between. The CDR3 reads CASTGRANSPQHF. DNA of the CDR3: TGTGCCAGCACAGGGAGGGCAAACAGCCCCCAGCATTTT.

This clonotype showed up many times. This chain links TRBV3-1 with TRBJ2-5, with D unresolved. The V gene lost 1 base and the J gene lost 2 bases, with 5 bases spanning the gap. The CDR3 spans 13 residues. Germline CDR1 reads LGHDT; CDR2 reads YNNKEL (reference sequence). CDR3 residues: CASSQVQQETQYF. CDR3 in DNA: TGTGCCAGCAGCCAAGTCCAACAAGAGACCCAGTACTTC.

This clonotype has ten or more counts. This chain connects TRBV6-6 to TRBJ2-5; D call uncertain. This CDR3 region has 11 residues. V lost 4 bases to trimming and J lost 5 bases, with 5 bases between them. CDR1 and CDR2 (germline): MNHNY, SVGAGI (reference sequence). CDR3 DNA: TGTGCCAGCAGTTCCTCGGAGACCCAGTACTTC. Protein: CASSSSETQYF.

Ten or more counts support this clonotype. The gene calls are TRBV28 and TRBJ1-2, with 7 bases aligning to TRBD1. The J segment lost 4 bases and the V segment lost 0 bases, leaving 8 bases of the junction unmatched. Germline V lookup: CDR1 MDHEN, CDR2 SYDVKM. The length of the CDR3 is 16 residues. As DNA, the CDR3 is TGTGCCAGCAGTTTATGGTCCGGGGAGGGGGCCTATGGCTACACCTTC. The encoded protein is CASSLWSGEGAYGYTF.

Turning to this clonotype: This sequence may be a read error, since a much larger clone differs from it by one base. The chain carries TRBV18 and TRBJ1-1, with unresolved D. The CDR3 covers 14 residues. V lost 3 bases and J 11 bases, leaving 19 bases between the germline ends. Germline V CDR1 and CDR2: KGHSH, LQKENI. The CDR3 spells CASSPYDIRDEAFF. As DNA, the CDR3 is TGTGCCAGCTCACCGTATGATATTAGAGATGAGGCTTTCTTT.

On this clonotype itself: A clone one base away is much larger, so this may be a read error. V gene TRBV28 combines with J gene TRBJ2-7, with D tentatively TRBD1 (6 bases). Germline lookup yields CDR1 MDHEN and CDR2 SYDVKM. The CDR3 is 12 residues long. The V gene lost 9 bases and the J gene lost 6 bases, with 15 bases spanning the gap. The CDR3 DNA is TGTGCCAGTCGGACAGTTTATGGCGAGCAGTACTTC. This codes for CASRTVYGEQYF.

As concerns this clonotype: A much larger clone is a single base away; this may be a read error. The final CDR3 position lacks the conserved phenylalanine or tryptophan, pointing to a likely read error. This chain joins TRBV7-2 and TRBJ2-3; D gene unclear. This CDR3 has 13 amino acids. Germline assignment: CDR1 SGHTA and CDR2 FQGNSA. CDR3 protein: CASNLMGTDTQYS. The CDR3 DNA follows: TGTGCCAGCAACTTAATGGGCACAGATACGCAGTATTCT.

This clonotype showed up just a few times. This sequence joins TRBV12-3 or TRBV12-4 and TRBJ1-2; 9 nucleotides align to TRBD1. J lost 7 bases, V lost 5 bases, and 8 bases had no gene match. This CDR3 spans 14 amino acids. The CDR3 sequence: CASSTRQGVVGYTF. The DNA of the CDR3 is TGTGCCAGCAGTACCCGACAGGGGGTTGTTGGCTACACCTTC.

This clonotype was found a few times. The rearrangement links TRBV12-3 or TRBV12-4 to TRBJ1-1, with D unresolved. This CDR3 spans 15 amino acids. The V and J ends lost 4 bases and 1 base respectively, with 13 bases between them. CDR3 sequence (DNA): TGTGCCAGCAGTTACGTTCCGTCCAAGAACACTGAAGCTTTCTTT. It codes for CASSYVPSKNTEAFF.

On this clonotype: It may be a read error: a sequence one base away is much more abundant. The chain has TRBV7-2 and TRBJ1-5; D possibly corresponds to TRBD1 (5 bases). This CDR3 is 13 amino acids long. The V gene lost 6 bases and the J gene lost 5 bases, with 11 bases spanning the gap. CDR1 and CDR2 (germline): SGHTA, FQGNSA. The CDR3 is CASSRTTDQPQHF. In nucleotides, the CDR3 is TGTGCCAGCAGTAGGACAACCGATCAGCCCCAGCATTTT.

A remark on this clonotype: This may be a read error, as it is one base from a much larger clone. J is TRBJ1-1 and V is TRBV7-3; D unclear. V lost 5 bases and J 2 bases, leaving 15 bases between the germline ends. The germline CDR1 and CDR2 sequences are SGHTA and FQGTGA. This CDR3 is 15 amino acids long. The CDR3 sequence: CASSRVGPINTEAFF. CDR3 in DNA: TGTGCCAGCAGCAGGGTTGGCCCTATAAACACTGAAGCTTTCTTT.

A note on this clonotype: A clone one base away is much larger, so this may be a read error. This sequence joins TRBV7-9 and TRBJ2-1; no clear D. Trimming cost V 1 base and J 4 bases, with 11 bases left between them. The length of the CDR3 is 15 residues. Germline V CDR1 and CDR2: SEHNR, FQNEAQ (reference sequence). The CDR3 DNA follows: TGTGCCAGCAGCTTAGGGCGGAGTCTATACAATGAGCAGTTCTTC. Its translation is CASSLGRSLYNEQFF.

In this sample, this clonotype turned up many times. The chain's CDR3 is CASSQETTRGNQPQHF. The CDR3 DNA reads TGTGCCAGCAGCCAAGAGACTACCCGAGGCAATCAGCCCCAGCATTTT. The chain recombines TRBV4-2 with TRBJ1-5, with D unresolved. The CDR3 contains 16 residues. Germline V gene lookup returns CDR1 LGHNA and CDR2 YNFKEQ. V lost 0 bases and J 2 bases, leaving 11 bases between the germline ends.

V is TRBV7-3 and J is TRBJ1-2; no firm D call. V lost 5 bases and J 3 bases, leaving 10 bases between the germline ends. CDR3 length: 13 amino acids. Germline V CDR1 and CDR2: SGHTA, FQGTGA. CDR3 in amino acids: CASSPGLDYGYTF. CDR3 in DNA: TGTGCCAGCAGCCCTGGGCTCGACTATGGCTACACCTTC.

CDR3 residues: CASSLMTGNYGYTF. In DNA, the CDR3 is TGCGCCAGCAGCTTAATGACAGGAAACTATGGCTACACCTTC. This chain links TRBV5-1 with TRBJ1-2, with a tentative D call TRBD1 (6 bases). The germline V and J ends were trimmed by 2 bases and 2 bases, with 10 bases remaining between them. The germline gives CDR1 SGHRS, CDR2 YFSETQ. This CDR3 has 14 residues.

In the case of this clonotype: A much larger clone is a single base away; this may be a read error. The CDR3 DNA sequence: TGTGCCAGCAGCCCGGACGGCCAAGAGGCCCAGTACTTC. Translated: CASSPDGQEAQYF. The chain employs TRBV7-9 and TRBJ2-5; D is uncertain. Germline V CDR1 and CDR2: SEHNR, FQNEAQ (reference sequence). CDR3 size: 13 residues.